This paragraph covers one T cell receptor beta chain sequence. The antigen is undetermined. CDR3 length: 14 amino acids. Germline-derived CDR1 and CDR2 are MNHEY and SVGEGT. TCR beta cDNA was made by 5'RACE template switching with UMIs. TCRdb derives one entry per CDR3 protein from the 5' RACE reads, leaving out DNA. Its table lists about 260,000 distinct CDR3 sequences. This entry belongs to a study of T cells expressing NK-cell markers. Background on the study: Among eight sequenced donors, seven carried HCMV seropositivity while one was seronegative. General study findings and limits: Dominance of the CD3+CD56-NKG2C+ fraction by these clonotypes also held in a handful of donors.

V and J are TRBV6-2 or TRBV6-3 and TRBJ2-1; the D call of TRBD2 rests on TCRdb alone, since no DNA is present to check it. The material sequenced was blood T cells: a sorted CD56 or NKG2C T cell subset, CD4+ or CD8+ T cells, or bulk PBMC T cells (not recorded which). This TCR was recovered from a man between 18 and 29 years old in good health. The CDR3 region is CATRGLAGYNEQFF.